This T cell receptor (beta chain) was captured in a study of hypomethylating agent response in myelodysplastic syndrome. Using immunoSEQ multiplex PCR, the repertoire was profiled, and TCRdb retains in-frame clones only, with some absent. The sample consists of around 1,600 clones, around nine tenths of them appearing once. In germline, CDR1 is SGHTS, CDR2 YDEGEE. This CDR3 is 15 amino acids long. V lost 0 bases to trimming and J lost 2 bases; unmatched junction nucleotides: 3. This TCR derives from a human donor with myelodysplastic syndrome. This material consisted of bone marrow, taken before or after starting hypomethylating agent treatment for myelodysplastic syndrome (not recorded which). V is TRBV5-8 and J is TRBJ2-3; 7 bases line up with TRBD2. Here the CDR3 reads CASSLGGTTTDTQYF. The CDR3 region has the DNA TGTGCCAGCAGCTTGGGAGGGACTACCACAGATACGCAGTATTTT.